The 32 T cell receptor beta chains below were found in one sample sequenced in a study of Graves' ophthalmopathy and Graves' hyperthyroidism. The sequenced template was RNA, covering the TCR beta CDR3 region. First-round RT-PCR used HTBI primers; second-round multiplex PCR followed. MiXCR, run by TCRdb on the multiplex PCR reads, gives a single entry per CDR3 protein. The repertoire includes a few hundred thousand distinct CDR3 sequences, roughly 18% of them detected once, and 1.5% to 2% sits in the top ten. What was sequenced was peripheral blood. The receptors were sampled from a woman aged 18-30 years with Graves' ophthalmopathy.

This clonotype showed up many times. The chain links TRBV28 to TRBJ2-7; 9 bases match TRBD2. Germline V CDR1 and CDR2: MDHEN, SYDVKM. The junction had 8 bases not matched to a gene; V was cut back by 2 bases and J by 3 bases. CDR3 length equals 16 residues. CDR3 amino acids: CASSLMERGAHYEQYF. DNA for the CDR3: TGTGCCAGCAGTTTAATGGAGCGGGGGGCACACTACGAGCAGTACTTC.

This clonotype showed up many times. This chain joins TRBV12-3 or TRBV12-4 and TRBJ1-2; the D gene is possibly TRBD1 (6 bases). Trimming cost V 6 bases and J 7 bases, with 12 bases left between them. The CDR3 length is 12 residues. The CDR3 protein is CASRETGSGYTF. The CDR3 region has the DNA TGTGCCAGCAGGGAGACAGGCTCTGGCTACACCTTC.

V usage is TRBV19 and J usage is TRBJ1-1, with D perhaps TRBD1 (6 bases). The germline V and J ends were trimmed by 8 bases and 7 bases, with 17 bases remaining between them. The CDR3 is 13 amino acids. CDR1 is LNHDA and CDR2 is SQIVND in the germline V gene (reference sequence). CDR3 in amino acids: CASAKQGADEAFF. The CDR3 region has the DNA TGTGCCAGTGCCAAACAGGGTGCCGATGAAGCTTTCTTT. Based on the CDR3 plus reference TRBV19 and TRBJ1-1, the full variable domain is DGGITQSPKYLFRKEGQNVTLSCEQNLNHDAMYWYRQDPGQGLRLIYYSQIVNDFQKGDIAEGYSVSREKKESFPLTVTSAQKNPTAFYLCASAKQGADEAFFGQGTRLTVV.

The chain couples TRBV9 to TRBJ2-1; no clear D gene. The V gene lost 0 bases and the J gene lost 7 bases, with 17 bases spanning the gap. This CDR3 contains 16 residues. Germline V CDR1 and CDR2: SGDLS, YYNGEE. This CDR3 is CASSVGGSWSDNEQFF. CDR3 DNA sequence: TGTGCCAGCAGCGTAGGCGGTAGCTGGAGTGATAATGAGCAGTTCTTC.

Many counts were recorded for this clonotype. This chain connects TRBV30 to TRBJ1-5; D is ambiguous. The CDR3 covers 14 residues. Germline loops: CDR1 GTSNPN, CDR2 SVGIG (reference sequence). Trimming removed 2 bases from V and 0 bases from J, with 8 bases in between. The CDR3 reads CAWSQDYSNQPQHF. The CDR3 DNA is TGTGCCTGGAGTCAGGACTATAGCAATCAGCCCCAGCATTTT.

At least ten counts were recorded for this clonotype. The V gene is TRBV7-2, the J gene TRBJ2-5, with D unresolved. Trimming pared 4 bases from V and 7 bases from J, leaving 10 bases between. The V gene's germline CDR1 is SGHTA and CDR2 FQGNSA. The CDR3 spans 12 residues. CDR3 region: CASSSYWGTQYF. The CDR3, as DNA: TGTGCCAGCAGCTCGTACTGGGGGACCCAGTACTTC.

This clonotype was recorded many times. This chain links TRBV7-8 with TRBJ2-5, with D perhaps TRBD2 (6 bases). The germline V gene has CDR1 SGHVS and CDR2 FQNEAQ. V lost 0 bases and J lost 7, with 18 bases in between. The CDR3 is 16 residues long. CDR3 protein: CASSLALSGPGRTQYF. Here the CDR3 DNA reads TGTGCCAGCAGCTTAGCGCTGAGCGGGCCGGGGAGGACCCAGTACTTC.

V and J are TRBV7-2 and TRBJ1-6; D is possibly TRBD1 (5 bases). CDR3 size: 15 residues. V was shortened by 5 bases and J by 6 bases, with 14 bases between the two germline ends. CDR1 is SGHTA and CDR2 is FQGNSA in the germline V gene. The CDR3 DNA reads as TGTGCCAGCAGCCTCCGGGACGGGCCTAATTCACCCCTCCACTTT. It encodes CASSLRDGPNSPLHF. Full variable domain (rest looked up from reference TRBV7-2 and TRBJ1-6): GAGVSQSPSNKVTEKGKDVELRCDPISGHTALYWYRQSLGQGLEFLIYFQGNSAPDKSGLPSDRFSAERTGGSVSTLTIQRTQQEDSAVYLCASSLRDGPNSPLHFGNGTRLTVT.

As concerns this clonotype: A much larger clone is a single base away; this may be a read error. The CDR3 carries no conserved terminal phenylalanine or tryptophan, so it likely arises from a read error. No DNA is shown, since the ends of the CDR3 on it are uncertain; the CDR3 is the one TCRdb lists. The V and J genes are TRBV6-2 or TRBV6-3 and TRBJ1-1; the table's D gene call, TRBD1, was not cross checked with the DNA. In germline, CDR1 is MNHEY, CDR2 SVGEGT. The CDR3 is 15 amino acids long, termini counted. CDR3 amino acids: CASSYSTPPRTEASS.

There are many counts of this clonotype. The chain uses TRBV20-1 and TRBJ2-7; D tentatively reads TRBD1 or TRBD2 (7 bases each). The V end was cut by 4 bases, the J end by 5 bases, with 12 bases between. CDR1 and CDR2 (germline): DFQATT, SNEGSKA (reference sequence). The CDR3 is 12 amino acids. CDR3 protein: CSATQGGDEQYF. Here the CDR3 DNA reads TGCAGTGCTACCCAGGGGGGGGACGAGCAGTACTTC.

The chain uses TRBV28 and TRBJ2-7, with D tentatively TRBD1 or TRBD2 (7 bases each). The length of the CDR3 is 14 residues. Trimming removed 7 bases from V and 3 bases from J, with 16 bases in between. Germline values: CDR1 MDHEN, CDR2 SYDVKM. The CDR3 sequence: CASTPGGGFYEQYF. The DNA for the CDR3 is TGTGCCAGCACCCCAGGGGGGGGTTTCTACGAGCAGTACTTC.

This clonotype has a count of ten or more. V usage is TRBV6-5 and J usage is TRBJ2-7, with 7 nucleotides matching TRBD2. Trimming at V came to 3 bases and at J to 4 bases, leaving 6 bases not matched to a gene. Per germline, CDR1 MNHEY and CDR2 SVGAGI. CDR3 length: 14 residues. CDR3 in DNA: TGTGCCAGCAGTTATCGGGAGGAGATGTACGAGCAGTACTTC. Its protein is CASSYREEMYEQYF.

The rearrangement links TRBV5-1 to TRBJ2-5; D assignment may be TRBD1 or TRBD2 (5 bases each). Germline CDR1 SGHRS, CDR2 YFSETQ. The CDR3 covers 13 residues. The V end was cut by 5 bases, the J end by 2 bases, with 10 bases between. DNA for the CDR3: TGCGCCAGCAGTCCCGAGGGGCAAGAGACCCAGTACTTC. Translating it yields CASSPEGQETQYF.

This clonotype was recorded at least ten times. This sequence joins TRBV6-2 or TRBV6-3 and TRBJ2-2; D uncertain. The CDR3 is 13 residues long. Germline CDR1 reads MNHEY; CDR2 reads SVGEGT. Trimming shortened V by 6 bases and J by 1 base, and 6 bases separated the two germline ends. The CDR3 nucleotides are TGTGCCAGCAGGCCTAGGAACACCGGGGAGCTGTTTTTT. It is translated as CASRPRNTGELFF.

At least ten counts were recorded for this clonotype. This chain joins TRBV4-3 and TRBJ1-1; D unclear. Trimming removed 0 bases at V and 5 bases at J, with 16 bases between. Germline V gene data show CDR1 as LGHNA and CDR2 as YSLEER. This CDR3 has 16 amino acids. The chain's CDR3 is CASSQDVPRVGTEAFF. The DNA for the CDR3 is TGCGCCAGCAGCCAAGATGTCCCGAGGGTGGGGACTGAAGCTTTCTTT.

The sample holds many counts of this clonotype. Written as DNA, the CDR3 is TGTGCCAGCAGCTCCCCCGGGACAGAAGGGGGCATTCAGTACTTC. Its protein is CASSSPGTEGGIQYF. The chain carries TRBV9 and TRBJ2-4; 7 bases are a match to TRBD1. Germline V gene lookup returns CDR1 SGDLS and CDR2 YYNGEE. The V and J ends lost 4 bases and 9 bases, in that order; junction bases with no gene match: 13. This CDR3 is 15 amino acids long. The complete variable domain, with remaining parts taken from reference TRBV9 and TRBJ2-4, reads DSGVTQTPKHLITATGQRVTLRCSPRSGDLSVYWYQQSLDQGLQFLIQYYNGEERAKGNILERFSAQQFPDLHSELNLSSLELGDSALYFCASSSPGTEGGIQYFGAGTRLSVL.

There are many counts of this clonotype. Here the CDR3 reads CASTTGTSYYEQYF. Written as DNA, the CDR3 is TGTGCCAGCACTACCGGGACTAGCTACTACGAGCAGTACTTC. The chain recombines TRBV12-3 or TRBV12-4 with TRBJ2-7; 9 bases line up with TRBD2. After removal of 7 bases from V and 3 bases from J, the junction contained 7 bases not matched to a gene. The CDR3 is 14 amino acids.

In its sample, this clonotype was seen many times. This chain joins TRBV7-2 and TRBJ2-2; D is unresolved. V lost 1 base, J lost 8 bases, and 8 bases lay in between. This CDR3 is 13 amino acids long. Germline V gene lookup returns CDR1 SGHTA and CDR2 FQGNSA. CDR3 protein: CASSLDSPGELFF. The CDR3 DNA reads TGTGCCAGCAGCTTAGACTCACCGGGGGAGCTGTTTTTT.

J is TRBJ2-7 and V is TRBV7-2; 11 positions agree with TRBD2. CDR3 length equals 15 residues. J gave up 2 bases and V 6 bases, and 6 bases lay outside the gene matches. Germline lookup yields CDR1 SGHTA and CDR2 FQGNSA. CDR3 coding DNA: TGTGCCAGCAGTTCGAGTAGCGGGAGGGCCTACGAGCAGTACTTC. It yields the protein CASSSSSGRAYEQYF.

This clonotype was seen at least ten times. The chain links TRBV5-1 to TRBJ2-4; TRBD1 matches at 8 bases. V was pared by 5 bases and J by 1 base, with 5 bases of the junction left unmatched. The V gene's germline CDR1 is SGHRS and CDR2 YFSETQ. The CDR3 contains 15 residues. The CDR3 loop is CASSRTGSAKNIQYF. In DNA, the CDR3 is TGCGCCAGCAGTCGGACAGGGTCGGCCAAAAACATTCAGTACTTC.

The table lists this clonotype with a few counts. V is TRBV6-1 and J is TRBJ2-6, with TRBD1 matching 7 bases. V was pared by 4 bases and J by 2 bases, with 8 bases of the junction left unmatched. The CDR3 loop spans 17 amino acids. Germline V lookup: CDR1 MNHNS, CDR2 SASEGT. This chain's CDR3 is CASSARDSFAGANVLTF. Written as DNA, the CDR3 is TGTGCCAGCAGTGCCCGGGACAGCTTCGCTGGGGCCAACGTCCTGACTTTC.

This clonotype showed up many times. This sequence joins TRBV24-1 and TRBJ2-7; D is unclear. Looked up from germline, CDR1 is KGHDR and CDR2 is SFDVKD. The CDR3 runs 13 residues. Trimming cost V 3 bases and J 6 bases, with 11 bases left between them. CDR3 sequence: CATSDGQQAEQYF. CDR3 in DNA: TGTGCCACCAGTGATGGGCAGCAAGCCGAGCAGTACTTC.

This clonotype has just a few counts. The chain employs TRBV4-3 and TRBJ2-3; TRBD2 matches at 10 bases. J lost 2 bases, V lost 0 bases, and 5 bases had no gene match. CDR1 and CDR2 from the germline V gene are LGHNA and YSLEER. The CDR3 extends over 17 amino acids. The CDR3 protein is CASSQDTSGALTDTQYF. The CDR3 DNA follows: TGCGCCAGCAGCCAAGATACTAGCGGGGCGCTCACAGATACGCAGTATTTT.

This clonotype was seen at least ten times. The chain employs TRBV19 and TRBJ2-5; 7 bases match TRBD1. Germline trimming cut 3 bases from V and 0 bases from J; bases unmatched to any gene: 4. In germline, CDR1 is LNHDA, CDR2 SQIVND (reference sequence). CDR3 length equals 15 residues. CDR3 sequence reads: CASSIATGNQETQYF. CDR3 coding DNA: TGTGCCAGTAGTATTGCGACAGGGAACCAAGAGACCCAGTACTTC.

The V call is TRBV7-2, the J call TRBJ2-5; tentative D call: TRBD1 (6 bases). From germline, CDR1 is SGHTA and CDR2 FQGNSA. This CDR3 has 16 residues. V gave up 4 bases and J gave up 0 bases, with 15 bases separating them. The DNA of the CDR3 is TGTGCCAGCAGCTCCCAAGACACAGGGTACCAAGAGACCCAGTACTTC. Translating gives CASSSQDTGYQETQYF.

V is TRBV5-1 and J is TRBJ1-1; D perhaps matches TRBD1 (5 bases). The germline V gene encodes CDR1 SGHRS and CDR2 YFSETQ. The V and J ends lost 0 bases and 4 bases respectively, with 16 bases between them. CDR3 size: 16 residues. The CDR3 region is CASSLGDQGLGTEAFF. DNA for the CDR3: TGCGCCAGCAGCTTGGGGGATCAGGGATTAGGCACTGAAGCTTTCTTT.

This clonotype was picked up many times. V and J are TRBV20-1 and TRBJ2-2; D uncertain. V was shortened by 4 bases and J by 2 bases, with 8 bases between the two germline ends. Germline V gene lookup returns CDR1 DFQATT and CDR2 SNEGSKA (reference sequence). The CDR3 has 13 residues. CDR3 amino acids: CSAITGNTGELFF. CDR3 coding DNA: TGCAGTGCTATTACCGGCAACACCGGGGAGCTGTTTTTT.

The chain uses TRBV28 and TRBJ2-7; the D gene is possibly TRBD1 (5 bases). Trimming took off 3 bases at V and 4 bases at J, with 19 bases between the two ends. Looked up from germline, CDR1 is MDHEN and CDR2 is SYDVKM. The CDR3 loop spans 16 amino acids. The CDR3 nucleotides are TGTGCCAGCAGTTTTTCTACAGGTCGGCTTCGGTACGAGCAGTACTTC. Protein product: CASSFSTGRLRYEQYF.

Ten or more counts support this clonotype. Compared with germline, one end of the junction differs, possibly owing to a read error. The rearrangement uses TRBV7-9 and TRBJ2-5; 7 bases line up with TRBD2. The germline CDR1 and CDR2 sequences are SEHNR and FQNEAQ (reference sequence). This CDR3 spans 11 amino acids. The CDR3 DNA sequence: TGTGCCAGCAGCTCCATGACCGGGAGGTGGTTC. Translation gives CASSSMTGRWF.

This clonotype was seen repeatedly, ten times or more. The chain combines TRBV30 with TRBJ2-2, with 8 bases lining up with TRBD1. Losses at the gene ends were 5 bases for V and 5 bases for J; bases not matched to a gene: 10. The CDR3 is made up of 15 amino acids. Germline CDR1 and CDR2: GTSNPN and SVGIG (reference sequence). The CDR3 coding sequence is TGTGCCTGGGACACAGGACAGGGTCTAACCGGGGAGCTGTTTTTT. It yields the protein CAWDTGQGLTGELFF.

The chain links TRBV11-2 to TRBJ2-7, with D perhaps TRBD1 (6 bases). Germline V CDR1 and CDR2: SGHAT, FQNNGV. The V end was cut by 5 bases, the J end by 4 bases, with 18 bases between. There are 15 residues in the CDR3. The CDR3 reads CASSPPGANMYEQYF. CDR3 nucleotides: TGTGCCAGCAGCCCCCCAGGGGCAAACATGTACGAGCAGTACTTC.

This clonotype was seen many times. The germline gene is not matched at one end of the junction; a read error may be the cause. V is TRBV19 and J is TRBJ1-1, with D possibly matching TRBD1 (6 bases). The length of the CDR3 is 14 residues. The germline gives CDR1 LNHDA, CDR2 SQIVND (reference sequence). For the CDR3, the DNA is TGTGCCAGTACTATAAAGCCCGGGGGCTCTGAAGCTTTCTTT. Encoded protein: CASTIKPGGSEAFF.